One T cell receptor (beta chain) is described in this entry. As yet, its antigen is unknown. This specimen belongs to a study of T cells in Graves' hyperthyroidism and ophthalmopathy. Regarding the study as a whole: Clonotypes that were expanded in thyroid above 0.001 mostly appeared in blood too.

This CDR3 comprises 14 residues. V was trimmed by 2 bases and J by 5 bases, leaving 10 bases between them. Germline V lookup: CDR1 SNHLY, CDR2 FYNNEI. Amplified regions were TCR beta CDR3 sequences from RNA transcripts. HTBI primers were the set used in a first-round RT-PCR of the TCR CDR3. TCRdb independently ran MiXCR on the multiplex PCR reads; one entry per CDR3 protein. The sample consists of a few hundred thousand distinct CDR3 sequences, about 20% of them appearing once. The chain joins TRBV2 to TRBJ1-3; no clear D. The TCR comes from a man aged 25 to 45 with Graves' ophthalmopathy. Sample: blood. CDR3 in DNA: TGTGCCAGCAGTGAATCGGCAGGCCGAAACACCATATATTTT. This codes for CASSESAGRNTIYF.